The clone carrying this TCR beta chain was seen more than once but under ten times. CDR1 DFQATT and CDR2 SNEGSKA come from the germline V gene (reference sequence). With 3 bases removed from V and 1 base from J, the gap between germline ends came to 13 bases. The CDR3 length is 15 residues. The entry originates in a study of identical twins. TCRdb reprocessed the 5' RACE reads via MiXCR and lists one record per CDR3 protein. The table records a few hundred thousand distinct CDR3 sequences, roughly 15% of them present only once. The data also belong to a second study, concerning yellow fever vaccine responses in identical twins.

Sequencing was performed on CD4+ T cells sorted from blood. The V gene is TRBV20-1, the J gene TRBJ2-1; a weak D match, TRBD1 (7 bases). This TCR was recovered from a woman aged 18-29 years in good health. CDR3 in amino acids: CSASGGTDSYNEQFF. The CDR3 coding sequence is TGCAGTGCTAGTGGGGGGACAGATTCCTACAATGAGCAGTTCTTC.